This passage covers 29 T cell receptor beta chains from one sample sequenced in a study of PD-1 blockade in mismatch repair-deficient tumors. TCRdb keeps only in-frame clones here, not all; method: immunoSEQ multiplex PCR. This sample carries 70,000 to 90,000 clones, approximately 81% of them seen once, and the ten largest clones take 5% to 7%. Sequenced material: peripheral blood, taken 44 weeks after starting pembrolizumab. The origin of the receptors is an adult with mismatch repair-deficient cancer.

The rearrangement links TRBV11-2 to TRBJ2-3, with D perhaps given as TRBD1 or TRBD2 (5 bases each). Per the germline V gene, CDR1 is SGHAT and CDR2 is FQNNGV. This CDR3 contains 15 residues. Trimming removed 5 bases from V and 0 bases from J, with 12 bases in between. As DNA, the CDR3 is TGTGCCAGCAGCGCCGGGACCGTCAGCACAGATACGCAGTATTTT. Protein: CASSAGTVSTDTQYF.

The rearrangement joins TRBV6-5 to TRBJ2-7; TRBD1 is a possible D gene (5 bases). The CDR3 extends over 11 amino acids. Trimming removed 6 bases at V and 9 bases at J, with 12 bases between. Germline loops: CDR1 MNHEY, CDR2 SVGAGI. The CDR3 sequence is CASSPGIWQYF. The CDR3 DNA follows: TGTGCCAGCAGCCCAGGGATTTGGCAGTACTTC.

This sequence joins TRBV18 and TRBJ1-5; possible D gene TRBD1, 5 bases. The ends were cut back, 2 bases at V and 5 bases at J, with 10 bases in the middle. This CDR3 region has 14 residues. Per germline, CDR1 KGHSH and CDR2 LQKENI. This CDR3 reads CASSPDSSYQPQHF. The CDR3, as DNA: TGTGCCAGCTCACCAGACAGTTCTTATCAGCCCCAGCATTTT.

The V gene is TRBV11-3, the J gene TRBJ2-3; D not certain. The CDR3 extends over 13 amino acids. The germline V gene encodes CDR1 SGHNT and CDR2 YENEEA. Trimming left V 0 bases short and J 5 bases short, with 6 bases between. The CDR3 region has the DNA TGTGCCAGCAGCTTAGATTGGGGAGATACGCAGTATTTT. Translated: CASSLDWGDTQYF. Full variable domain (rest looked up from reference TRBV11-3 and TRBJ2-3): EAGVVQSPRYKIIEKKQPVAFWCNPISGHNTLYWYLQNLGQGPELLIRYENEEAVDDSQLPKDRFSAERLKGVDSTLKIQPAELGDSAVYLCASSLDWGDTQYFGPGTRLTVL.

On this clone: It differs at one base from a far larger clone, so likely a read error. The chain carries TRBV7-8 and TRBJ1-1, with TRBD1 identical over 8 bases. Germline values: CDR1 SGHVS, CDR2 FQNEAQ. The junction had 0 bases not matched to a gene; V was cut back by 3 bases and J by 0 bases. The CDR3 has 14 residues. DNA for the CDR3: TGTGCCAGCAGCTTGGACAGGGTGAACACTGAAGCTTTCTTT. This translates into CASSLDRVNTEAFF.

The rearrangement links TRBV5-4 to TRBJ2-5; D unresolved. This CDR3 contains 16 residues. Germline-derived CDR1 and CDR2 are SGHNT and YYREEE (reference sequence). Trimming left V 4 bases short and J 0 bases short, with 16 bases between. DNA of the CDR3: TGTGCCAGCAGCAGAACACTGGGAAGGTACCAAGAGACCCAGTACTTC. Translated, it gives CASSRTLGRYQETQYF.

This chain uses TRBV7-3 with TRBJ2-7, with 7 bases fitting TRBD2. This CDR3 contains 16 residues. The V gene end was trimmed by 5 bases and the J gene end by 6 bases; junction bases not matched to a gene: 16. Per the germline V gene, CDR1 is SGHTA and CDR2 is FQGTGA. In nucleotides, the CDR3 is TGTGCCAGCAGCCAAGGGGCTTCTAGCGGAGCCCCCGAGCAGTACTTC. Its translation: CASSQGASSGAPEQYF.

This chain uses TRBV14 with TRBJ2-7; 7 bases match TRBD1. With V trimmed by 4 bases and J by 4 bases, 10 bases remained unmatched. The CDR3 has 15 amino acids. CDR1 and CDR2 (germline): SGHDN, FVKESK. The CDR3 is CASSPDGTADYEQYF. CDR3 nucleotides: TGTGCCAGCAGCCCGGACGGGACAGCTGATTACGAGCAGTACTTC. The full variable domain, completed using reference TRBV14 and TRBJ2-7, is EAGVTQFPSHSVIEKGQTVTLRCDPISGHDNLYWYRRVMGKEIKFLLHFVKESKQDESGMPNNRFLAERTGGTYSTLKVQPAELEDSGVYFCASSPDGTADYEQYFGPGTRLTVT.

This clone was counted once. CDR3 loop: CASSDGTAQETQYF. The CDR3 nucleotides read TGTGCCAGCAGTGACGGGACAGCTCAAGAGACCCAGTACTTC. This chain joins TRBV6-4 and TRBJ2-5, with TRBD1 matching 7 bases. Germline CDR1 is MRHNA and CDR2 is SNTAGT. The CDR3 totals 14 residues. Trimming took 2 bases from V and 2 from J; bases not matched to a gene: 2.

V is TRBV9 and J is TRBJ2-5; the D gene is possibly TRBD1 (5 bases). Germline V gives CDR1 SGDLS, CDR2 YYNGEE. The CDR3 sequence is 14 residues long. V was cut by 0 bases and J by 5 bases, with 11 bases left in between. This CDR3 is CASSVGQNRETQYF. In DNA form, the CDR3 reads TGTGCCAGCAGCGTAGGACAGAACAGGGAGACCCAGTACTTC.

The chain is built from TRBV18 and TRBJ1-2; 10 bases match TRBD1. CDR1 KGHSH and CDR2 LQKENI come from the germline V gene. This CDR3 has 14 residues. V dropped 4 bases and J dropped 2; count of bases not matched to a gene: 1. The CDR3 sequence is CASSQGQGNYGYTF. CDR3 coding DNA: TGTGCCAGCTCACAGGGACAGGGGAACTATGGCTACACCTTC.

The rearrangement uses TRBV5-1 and TRBJ2-1; 9 positions agree with TRBD2. This CDR3 spans 17 amino acids. CDR1 and CDR2 (germline): SGHRS, YFSETQ. V lost 4 bases and J lost 2; bases outside the gene matches: 10. The CDR3 sequence is CASSALAGGPTYNEQFF. The CDR3 DNA reads as TGCGCCAGCAGCGCCTTGGCGGGAGGGCCTACCTACAATGAGCAGTTCTTC.

In this sample, this clone turned up once. The gene calls are TRBV4-3 and TRBJ2-7; D possibly corresponds to TRBD2 (5 bases). V was cut by 1 base and J by 6 bases, with 7 bases left in between. Germline values: CDR1 LGHNA, CDR2 YSLEER. The CDR3 sequence is 12 residues long. In DNA, the CDR3 is TGCGCCAGCAGCCAAGTGGGAGCCGAGCAGTACTTC. Translated: CASSQVGAEQYF.

The J gene is TRBJ2-1, the V gene TRBV19, with 7 bases matching TRBD1. Germline loops: CDR1 LNHDA, CDR2 SQIVND (reference sequence). With V trimmed by 3 bases and J by 3 bases, 8 bases remained unmatched. The CDR3 consists of 16 residues. In DNA form, the CDR3 reads TGTGCCAGTAGTATTCAGGGACAGCGGTTCTACAATGAGCAGTTCTTC. Its translation is CASSIQGQRFYNEQFF.

This clone was counted a single time. The chain uses TRBV19 and TRBJ1-3; possibly TRBD1 for D (5 bases). The CDR3 spans 14 residues. V was clipped by 10 bases and J by 0 bases, with 13 bases between them. Per germline, CDR1 LNHDA and CDR2 SQIVND (reference sequence). The CDR3 loop is CATLGGFSGNTIYF. The DNA for the CDR3 is TGTGCCACCCTGGGGGGTTTCTCTGGAAACACCATATATTTT.

The V gene is TRBV7-2, the J gene TRBJ2-3, with D possibly called TRBD1 or TRBD2 (6 bases each). V was pared by 4 bases and J by 4 bases, with 12 bases between. This CDR3 comprises 14 residues. Germline loops: CDR1 SGHTA, CDR2 FQGNSA. The CDR3 DNA follows: TGTGCCAGCAGCTCGGGGGCTGTCCCAGATACGCAGTATTTT. Translating gives CASSSGAVPDTQYF.

J is TRBJ2-7 and V is TRBV13; 10 positions agree with TRBD2. V shed 4 bases and J 0 bases; nucleotides not matched to a gene: 12. There are 18 residues in the CDR3. The germline V gene encodes CDR1 PRHDT and CDR2 FYEKMQ (reference sequence). CDR3: CASSSKREGHSSSYEQYF. CDR3 coding DNA: TGTGCCAGCAGCTCCAAGCGGGAGGGCCACTCAAGCTCCTACGAGCAGTACTTC.

The chain employs TRBV6-1 and TRBJ1-2; no reliable D call. V was clipped by 7 bases and J by 4 bases, with 7 bases between them. The CDR3 is made up of 11 amino acids. Germline V gives CDR1 MNHNS, CDR2 SASEGT. The CDR3 DNA reads as TGTGCCAGCACCTACCTCTATGGCTACACCTTC. Amino acids: CASTYLYGYTF.

This chain uses TRBV5-1 with TRBJ2-7, with D possibly matching TRBD2 (6 bases). Germline CDR1 is SGHRS and CDR2 is YFSETQ. V was pared by 2 bases and J by 0 bases, with 12 bases between. CDR3 length: 15 residues. The CDR3 loop reads CASSFSGESSYEQYF. DNA for the CDR3: TGCGCCAGCAGCTTTAGCGGAGAAAGCTCCTACGAGCAGTACTTC.

This chain joins TRBV7-9 and TRBJ2-1; TRBD2 agrees at 11 bases. Losses at the gene ends were 5 bases for V and 0 bases for J; bases not matched to a gene: 9. The germline V gene encodes CDR1 SEHNR and CDR2 FQNEAQ (reference sequence). The CDR3 sequence is 18 residues long. The CDR3 DNA follows: TGTGCCAGCAGCCCAAGACTAGCGGGACATGGCTCCTACAATGAGCAGTTCTTC. Its translation: CASSPRLAGHGSYNEQFF.

The genes are TRBV14 and TRBJ2-1; D remains unclear. The ends were cut back, 1 base at V and 9 bases at J, with 10 bases in the middle. The CDR3 totals 13 residues. Germline V CDR1 and CDR2: SGHDN, FVKESK. This CDR3 is CASSQGWVGEQFF. As DNA, the CDR3 is TGTGCCAGCAGCCAAGGATGGGTAGGTGAGCAGTTCTTC. The full variable domain, rest sourced from reference TRBV14 and TRBJ2-1, is EAGVTQFPSHSVIEKGQTVTLRCDPISGHDNLYWYRRVMGKEIKFLLHFVKESKQDESGMPNNRFLAERTGGTYSTLKVQPAELEDSGVYFCASSQGWVGEQFFGPGTRLTVL.

The V and J genes are TRBV6-1 and TRBJ1-2, with a weak D call TRBD1 (5 bases). From germline, CDR1 is MNHNS and CDR2 SASEGT. Deletions cut 4 bases from V and 2 bases from J, with 14 bases between. The CDR3 covers 15 residues. This CDR3 reads CASSVIVQGNYGYTF. The CDR3 DNA sequence: TGTGCCAGCAGTGTCATTGTTCAGGGAAACTATGGCTACACCTTC.

CDR3 protein: CASSERRGIGELFF. CDR3 sequence (DNA): TGTGCCAGCAGTGAACGGCGGGGGATCGGGGAGCTGTTTTTT. This chain joins TRBV6-1 and TRBJ2-2; 7 bases align to TRBD2. J was trimmed by 7 bases and V by 2 bases; bases with no gene match: 4. The CDR3 totals 14 residues. CDR1 MNHNS and CDR2 SASEGT come from the germline V gene.

This sequence joins TRBV6-6 and TRBJ1-3; D gene ambiguous. V lost 4 bases, J lost 4 bases, and 5 bases lay in between. CDR1 MNHNY and CDR2 SVGAGI come from the germline V gene (reference sequence). This CDR3 contains 12 residues. In DNA, the CDR3 is TGTGCCAGCAGTTTTTTGGGAAACACCATATATTTT. It is translated as CASSFLGNTIYF.

The chain combines TRBV11-3 with TRBJ1-1; D unresolved. Trimming removed 5 bases from V and 2 bases from J, with 6 bases in between. The CDR3 runs to 12 residues. The V gene's germline CDR1 is SGHNT and CDR2 YENEEA. The CDR3 reads CASSPTNTEAFF. CDR3 nucleotide sequence: TGTGCCAGCAGCCCGACCAACACTGAAGCTTTCTTT. Supplemented by reference TRBV11-3 and TRBJ1-1, the full variable domain reads EAGVVQSPRYKIIEKKQPVAFWCNPISGHNTLYWYLQNLGQGPELLIRYENEEAVDDSQLPKDRFSAERLKGVDSTLKIQPAELGDSAVYLCASSPTNTEAFFGQGTRLTVV.

The chain recombines TRBV11-3 with TRBJ2-7; TRBD1 aligns across 7 bases. Per the germline V gene, CDR1 is SGHNT and CDR2 is YENEEA. CDR3 length equals 14 residues. V was pared by 8 bases and J by 5 bases, with 12 bases of the junction left unmatched. In nucleotides, the CDR3 is TGTGCCAGCGGTCTCGAGGGGGCGAACAACGAGCAGTACTTC. Amino acid sequence: CASGLEGANNEQYF.

This chain links TRBV21-1 with TRBJ2-7. TRBV21-1 is an annotated pseudogene. The CDR3 runs to 16 residues. Here the CDR3 DNA reads TGTGCCAGCAGCTTGAGGGGACGGATCTCTCGTTACGAGCAGTACTTC. Its translation is CASSLRGRISRYEQYF.

The chain recombines TRBV30 with TRBJ2-2; no reliable D call. CDR3 length: 14 residues. Germline CDR1 GTSNPN, CDR2 SVGIG (reference sequence). V lost 1 base and J 7 bases, leaving 13 bases between the germline ends. The CDR3 nucleotides read TGTGCCTGGAGTGGAAGCATGTTGGGCGGGGAGCTGTTTTTT. Translating gives CAWSGSMLGGELFF.

The chain carries TRBV30 and TRBJ2-3; 9 bases are shared with TRBD1. V shed 5 bases and J 3 bases; nucleotides not matched to a gene: 9. CDR1 is GTSNPN, CDR2 SVGIG, per germline (reference sequence). CDR3 length: 15 residues. The CDR3: CAWGEAGTGTDTQYF. The CDR3 region has the DNA TGTGCCTGGGGTGAAGCCGGGACAGGGACAGATACGCAGTATTTT.